The 28 T cell receptor beta chains listed next were all sequenced from one sample in a study of shared clonotypes between healthy human individuals. The method was immunoSEQ multiplex PCR; TCRdb's version includes in-frame clones alone and lacks a portion of them. In the table there are fewer than 1.6 million clones, 98% of which are singletons. Material: naive CD4+ T cells sorted from blood. Regarding subset: CD45RA+ positively selected. The receptors here all came from a man younger than 40 in good health.

The count of this clone is one. V gene TRBV6-5 combines with J gene TRBJ2-1; the match to TRBD2 covers 7 bases. V dropped 4 bases and J dropped 4; count of bases not matched to a gene: 7. The CDR3 has 15 residues. Looked up from germline, CDR1 is MNHEY and CDR2 is SVGAGI. The CDR3 DNA is TGTGCCAGCAGTTCTACGGGGGGTCCGTACAATGAGCAGTTCTTC. Its translation: CASSSTGGPYNEQFF.

This clone occurred once. The chain has TRBV5-1 and TRBJ2-2; D perhaps matches TRBD1 (6 bases). The CDR3 is 17 amino acids. CDR1 is SGHRS, CDR2 YFSETQ, per germline. V lost 0 bases, J lost 4 bases, and 16 bases lay in between. CDR3: CASSLAPTRGSTGELFF. The CDR3 DNA reads TGCGCCAGCAGCTTGGCCCCGACAAGGGGGAGCACCGGGGAGCTGTTTTTT.

The J gene is TRBJ2-2, the V gene TRBV10-1; D call uncertain. This CDR3 is built from 13 residues. V was pared by 2 bases and J by 6 bases, with 7 bases between. Germline CDR1 reads WNHNN; CDR2 reads SYGVQD (reference sequence). CDR3 DNA sequence: TGCGCCAGCAGTGAGCTTTGGGCCGGGGAGCTGTTTTTT. It translates to CASSELWAGELFF.

The rearrangement uses TRBV7-3 and TRBJ2-7, with 8 nucleotides matching TRBD2. The CDR3 loop spans 15 amino acids. Germline assignment: CDR1 SGHTA and CDR2 FQGTGA. V lost 5 bases to trimming and J lost 4 bases; unmatched junction nucleotides: 10. CDR3 DNA sequence: TGTGCCAGCAGCCCCACAGCGGGGGCTTTGTACGAGCAGTACTTC. Its translation: CASSPTAGALYEQYF. Supplemented by reference TRBV7-3 and TRBJ2-7, the full variable domain reads GAGVSQTPSNKVTEKGKYVELRCDPISGHTALYWYRQSLGQGPEFLIYFQGTGAADDSGLPNDRFFAVRPEGSVSTLKIQRTERGDSAVYLCASSPTAGALYEQYFGPGTRLTVT.

This rearrangement joins TRBV11-2 to TRBJ2-7, with 7 bases aligning to TRBD1. The V gene's germline CDR1 is SGHAT and CDR2 FQNNGV. This CDR3 region has 15 residues. Trimming removed 8 bases from V and 5 bases from J; junction bases left unmatched: 15. CDR3 amino acids: CASSTFRGRFNEQYF. The CDR3 coding sequence is TGTGCCAGCTCCACCTTTAGGGGGCGCTTTAACGAGCAGTACTTC.

The chain is built from TRBV28 and TRBJ1-5, with 10 positions matching TRBD1. The germline gives CDR1 MDHEN, CDR2 SYDVKM. This CDR3 has 17 amino acids. Trimming took 6 bases from V and 4 from J; bases not matched to a gene: 12. CDR3 amino acids: CASSRGQGTLRNQPQHF. In DNA form, the CDR3 reads TGTGCCAGCAGCCGGGGACAGGGGACATTGCGGAATCAGCCCCAGCATTTT.

This clone was seen once. The chain links TRBV18 to TRBJ2-3, with D unresolved. Trimming left V 3 bases short and J 5 bases short, with 9 bases between. The CDR3 runs 13 residues. CDR1 and CDR2 from the germline V gene are KGHSH and LQKENI. Here the CDR3 DNA reads TGTGCCAGCTCACCGTTACTTGGAGATACGCAGTATTTT. As protein: CASSPLLGDTQYF.

The gene calls are TRBV7-2 and TRBJ1-2; D uncertain. Between the trimmed V and J ends, which lost 3 bases and 6 bases, there was a span of 20 bases. The CDR3 covers 16 residues. Germline-derived CDR1 and CDR2 are SGHTA and FQGNSA. The CDR3 DNA follows: TGTGCCAGCAGCTTCTCGGGGTCCCCCCCCCTTGATGGCTACACCTTC. It is translated as CASSFSGSPPLDGYTF.

V usage is TRBV6-6 and J usage is TRBJ2-3; 11 bases line up with TRBD2. The V gene end was trimmed by 8 bases and the J gene end by 3 bases; junction bases not matched to a gene: 10. The CDR3 totals 16 residues. The germline V gene has CDR1 MNHNY and CDR2 SVGAGI (reference sequence). CDR3 sequence: CASRTTLAGGTDTQYF. The CDR3 coding sequence is TGTGCCAGCCGTACCACCCTAGCGGGAGGTACAGATACGCAGTATTTT.

The CDR3 loop is CSAPTVGDEQFF. CDR3 nucleotides: TGCAGCGCCCCCACGGTGGGCGATGAGCAGTTCTTC. J is TRBJ2-1 and V is TRBV29-1; D unresolved. Per germline, CDR1 SQVTM and CDR2 ANQGSEA. The CDR3 sequence is 12 residues long. The V and J ends lost 7 bases and 8 bases respectively, with 15 bases between them.

The chain combines TRBV5-1 with TRBJ2-7; a weak D match, TRBD2 (5 bases). The CDR3 totals 14 residues. Looked up from germline, CDR1 is SGHRS and CDR2 is YFSETQ. Trimming removed 7 bases at V and 3 bases at J, with 17 bases between. For the CDR3, the DNA is TGCGCCAGCGGACGGACTGTCGGGAACTACGAGCAGTACTTC. As protein: CASGRTVGNYEQYF. The whole variable domain, filled in from reference TRBV5-1 and TRBJ2-7, reads KAGVTQTPRYLIKTRGQQVTLSCSPISGHRSVSWYQQTPGQGLQFLFEYFSETQRNKGNFPGRFSGRQFSNSRSEMNVSTLELGDSALYLCASGRTVGNYEQYFGPGTRLTVT.

The CDR3: CSVVRQGNTEAFF. CDR3 nucleotide sequence: TGCAGCGTTGTCCGCCAGGGAAACACTGAAGCTTTCTTT. The V and J genes are TRBV29-1 and TRBJ1-1; tentative D call: TRBD1 (5 bases). This CDR3 contains 13 residues. Deletions cut 4 bases from V and 2 bases from J, with 11 bases between. Germline loops: CDR1 SQVTM, CDR2 ANQGSEA.

A word on this clone: Other DNA sequences in the same sample also yield this CDR3. This chain connects TRBV9 to TRBJ1-2; weak D call: TRBD1 (5 bases). Looked up from germline, CDR1 is SGDLS and CDR2 is YYNGEE. The CDR3 totals 14 residues. V was trimmed by 0 bases and J by 2 bases, leaving 8 bases between them. The CDR3 protein is CASSVGTGNYGYTF. CDR3 nucleotides: TGTGCCAGCAGCGTAGGAACAGGCAACTATGGCTACACCTTC.

The J gene is TRBJ1-3, the V gene TRBV7-9, with TRBD1 matching 7 bases. J was trimmed by 0 bases and V by 3 bases; bases with no gene match: 5. From germline, CDR1 is SEHNR and CDR2 FQNEAQ (reference sequence). CDR3 size: 16 residues. The CDR3 nucleotides read TGTGCCAGCAGCTTGAAGGGGGCAAGCTCTGGAAACACCATATATTTT. As protein: CASSLKGASSGNTIYF.

The J gene is TRBJ2-1, the V gene TRBV19; 9 bases are a match to TRBD1. Trimming removed 4 bases from V and 2 bases from J; junction bases left unmatched: 6. CDR1 LNHDA and CDR2 SQIVND come from the germline V gene (reference sequence). The CDR3 has 16 amino acids. The CDR3 loop is CASSRGGTGTYNEQFF. In nucleotides, the CDR3 is TGTGCCAGTAGTAGGGGGGGGACAGGGACCTACAATGAGCAGTTCTTC.

This chain connects TRBV19 to TRBJ2-1, with TRBD1 identical over 10 bases. V lost 4 bases, J lost 3 bases, and 3 bases stayed unmatched. The germline V gene has CDR1 LNHDA and CDR2 SQIVND (reference sequence). The CDR3 runs to 15 residues. This CDR3 reads CASSRQGALYNEQFF. DNA of the CDR3: TGTGCCAGTAGTAGACAGGGGGCCCTCTACAATGAGCAGTTCTTC.

This clone turned up a few times. The rearrangement joins TRBV5-1 to TRBJ1-3; D is undetermined. The V gene's germline CDR1 is SGHRS and CDR2 YFSETQ. The CDR3 is made up of 14 amino acids. Deletions cut 0 bases from V and 0 bases from J, with 4 bases between. This CDR3 is CASSLEASGNTIYF. In DNA form, the CDR3 reads TGCGCCAGCAGCTTGGAGGCCTCTGGAAACACCATATATTTT. Full variable domain (rest looked up from reference TRBV5-1 and TRBJ1-3): KAGVTQTPRYLIKTRGQQVTLSCSPISGHRSVSWYQQTPGQGLQFLFEYFSETQRNKGNFPGRFSGRQFSNSRSEMNVSTLELGDSALYLCASSLEASGNTIYFGEGSWLTVV.

V is TRBV19 and J is TRBJ1-1; 7 bases line up with TRBD1. CDR3 length equals 15 residues. Germline loops: CDR1 LNHDA, CDR2 SQIVND (reference sequence). V was pared by 5 bases and J by 0 bases, with 6 bases of the junction left unmatched. The CDR3 is CASSPRTGLNTEAFF. CDR3 DNA sequence: TGTGCCAGTAGTCCCCGGACAGGTCTGAACACTGAAGCTTTCTTT.

The chain joins TRBV4-3 to TRBJ1-5; 8 bases align to TRBD1. V shed 0 bases, J shed 4 bases, and the junction held 2 bases outside the gene matches. CDR1 and CDR2 from the germline V gene are LGHNA and YSLEER. The CDR3 totals 15 residues. The CDR3 coding sequence is TGCGCCAGCAGCCAAGACCGACAGGGGAATCAGCCCCAGCATTTT. Its protein product is CASSQDRQGNQPQHF.

The chain couples TRBV27 to TRBJ2-7; tentative D call: TRBD2 (5 bases). Deletions cut 3 bases from V and 4 bases from J, with 19 bases between. This CDR3 is built from 16 residues. CDR1 and CDR2 (germline): MNHEY, SMNVEV (reference sequence). The CDR3 sequence: CASSFGGTELLYEQYF. In DNA, the CDR3 is TGTGCCAGCAGTTTCGGAGGTACTGAACTTCTTTACGAGCAGTACTTC.

J is TRBJ1-3 and V is TRBV6-5; D is ambiguous. V shed 0 bases and J shed 2 bases, with 11 bases lying between them. This CDR3 comprises 16 residues. Germline V CDR1 and CDR2: MNHEY, SVGAGI. The CDR3 nucleotides are TGTGCCAGCAGTTACTCGGTAGGCCGGCCTGGAAACACCATATATTTT. This codes for CASSYSVGRPGNTIYF.

This chain uses TRBV19 with TRBJ2-1, with D uncertain. Trimming left V 1 base short and J 9 bases short, with 13 bases between. The CDR3 has 14 amino acids. The V gene's germline CDR1 is LNHDA and CDR2 SQIVND (reference sequence). CDR3 DNA: TGTGCCAGTAGTATAGCCGACGCTATTGCTGAGCAGTTCTTC. Its translation is CASSIADAIAEQFF.

This clone has a single count. This sequence joins TRBV28 and TRBJ2-5, with TRBD1 matching over 8 bases. After removal of 4 bases from V and 2 bases from J, the junction contained 9 bases not matched to a gene. Germline values: CDR1 MDHEN, CDR2 SYDVKM. This CDR3 contains 16 residues. CDR3 loop: CASSSNRGTQQETQYF. As DNA, the CDR3 is TGTGCCAGCAGTTCCAACAGGGGGACCCAACAAGAGACCCAGTACTTC. Complete variable domain (other parts from reference TRBV28 and TRBJ2-5): DVKVTQSSRYLVKRTGEKVFLECVQDMDHENMFWYRQDPGLGLRLIYFSYDVKMKEKGDIPEGYSVSREKKERFSLILESASTNQTSMYLCASSSNRGTQQETQYFGPGTRLLVL.

The chain recombines TRBV15 with TRBJ2-7, with D perhaps TRBD1 (6 bases). Germline CDR1 and CDR2: LNHNV and YYDKDF (reference sequence). The CDR3 loop spans 17 amino acids. V lost 4 bases and J 2 bases, leaving 21 bases between the germline ends. The CDR3 protein is CATSTSARHRAPYEQYF. CDR3 in DNA: TGTGCCACCAGCACCAGCGCCCGTCACAGGGCCCCCTACGAGCAGTACTTC.

This chain uses TRBV7-3 with TRBJ2-1; possibly TRBD1 for D (5 bases). The CDR3 totals 12 residues. Germline CDR1 and CDR2: SGHTA and FQGTGA. V was trimmed by 4 bases and J by 7 bases, leaving 8 bases between them. This chain's CDR3 is CASSSHRNEQFF. Written as DNA, the CDR3 is TGTGCCAGCAGCTCCCACAGGAATGAGCAGTTCTTC.

This sequence joins TRBV7-2 and TRBJ2-1; D is uncertain. The CDR3 covers 13 residues. The V end lost 8 bases, the J end lost 4 bases, and 12 bases lay between the germline ends. Germline assignment: CDR1 SGHTA and CDR2 FQGNSA. The CDR3 loop reads CASCKREYNEQFF. The CDR3 DNA is TGTGCCAGCTGCAAACGAGAGTACAATGAGCAGTTCTTC.

The rearrangement links TRBV15 to TRBJ2-3, with D possibly being TRBD2 (7 bases). Germline V gene data show CDR1 as LNHNV and CDR2 as YYDKDF (reference sequence). V lost 3 bases to trimming and J lost 4 bases, with 8 bases between them. The CDR3 length is 13 residues. DNA of the CDR3: TGTGCCACCAGCAGGGGGGGGCCAGATACGCAGTATTTT. It specifies CATSRGGPDTQYF.

The chain carries TRBV5-1 and TRBJ2-1, with 9 bases identical to TRBD2. The CDR3 totals 14 residues. V trimming: 5 bases; J trimming: 8 bases; junction bases outside the gene matches: 8. CDR1 SGHRS and CDR2 YFSETQ come from the germline V gene. The CDR3 loop reads CASSLAGRIDEQFF. For the CDR3, the DNA is TGCGCCAGCAGTCTAGCGGGAAGGATCGATGAGCAGTTCTTC. Looking up the rest from reference TRBV5-1 and TRBJ2-1 gives the full variable domain: KAGVTQTPRYLIKTRGQQVTLSCSPISGHRSVSWYQQTPGQGLQFLFEYFSETQRNKGNFPGRFSGRQFSNSRSEMNVSTLELGDSALYLCASSLAGRIDEQFFGPGTRLTVL.